The sequence of this T cell receptor beta chain was determined in a study of cytomegalovirus exposure and HLA in healthy donors. General study points: Some public TCRs appeared in many individuals, while most sequences were rare.

As concerns this clone: No antigen is known for it.

Trimming cost V 4 bases and J 1 base; bases outside gene matches: 5. This CDR3 spans 15 amino acids. In germline, CDR1 is MNHEY, CDR2 SMNVEV (reference sequence). Using immunoSEQ multiplex PCR, the repertoire was profiled, and TCRdb retains in-frame clones only, with some absent. The table includes 260,000 or so clones, around nine tenths detected once. V gene TRBV27 combines with J gene TRBJ2-7, with 9 bases matching TRBD1. Sequenced input: PBMCs. The TCR was taken from a man younger than 35 in good health and CMV-seronegative. The CDR3, as DNA: TGTGCCAGCAGTTCCCCCGGGACAGGGTCCTACGAGCAGTACTTC. Protein product: CASSSPGTGSYEQYF.